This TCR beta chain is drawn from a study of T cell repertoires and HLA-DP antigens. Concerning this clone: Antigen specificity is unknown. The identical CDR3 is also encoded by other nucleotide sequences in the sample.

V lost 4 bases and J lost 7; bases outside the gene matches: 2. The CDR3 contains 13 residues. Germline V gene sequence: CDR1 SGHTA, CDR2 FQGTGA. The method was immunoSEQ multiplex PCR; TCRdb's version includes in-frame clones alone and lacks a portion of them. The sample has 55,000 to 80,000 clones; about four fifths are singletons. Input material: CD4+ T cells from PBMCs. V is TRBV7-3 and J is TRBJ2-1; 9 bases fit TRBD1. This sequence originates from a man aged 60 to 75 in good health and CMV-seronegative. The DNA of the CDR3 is TGTGCCAGCAGCTCCGACAGGGGGAATGAGCAGTTCTTC. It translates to CASSSDRGNEQFF.